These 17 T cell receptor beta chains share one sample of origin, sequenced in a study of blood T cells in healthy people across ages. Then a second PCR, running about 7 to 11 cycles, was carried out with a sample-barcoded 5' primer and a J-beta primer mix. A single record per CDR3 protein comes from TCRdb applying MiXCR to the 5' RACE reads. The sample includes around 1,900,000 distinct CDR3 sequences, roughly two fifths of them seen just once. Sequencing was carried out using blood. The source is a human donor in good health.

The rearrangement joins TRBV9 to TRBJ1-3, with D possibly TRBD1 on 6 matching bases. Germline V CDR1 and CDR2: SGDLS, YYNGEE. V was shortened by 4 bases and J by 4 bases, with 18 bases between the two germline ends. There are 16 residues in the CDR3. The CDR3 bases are TGTGCCAGCAGCTTCTCGATCCAGGGGACCGGAAACACCATATATTTT. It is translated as CASSFSIQGTGNTIYF.

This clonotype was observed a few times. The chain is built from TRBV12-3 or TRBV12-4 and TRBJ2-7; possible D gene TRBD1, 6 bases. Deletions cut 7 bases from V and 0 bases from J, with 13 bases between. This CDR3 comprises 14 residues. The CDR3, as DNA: TGTGCCAGCACCAGGACAGAAATCTCCTACGAGCAGTACTTC. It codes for CASTRTEISYEQYF.

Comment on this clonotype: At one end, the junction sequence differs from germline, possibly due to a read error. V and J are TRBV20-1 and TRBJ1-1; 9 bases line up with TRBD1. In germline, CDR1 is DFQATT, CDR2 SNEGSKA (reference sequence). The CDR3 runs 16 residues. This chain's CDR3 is CSASVPGQGPNTGAFF. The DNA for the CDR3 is TGCAGTGCTAGCGTCCCGGGACAGGGACCGAACACTGGAGCTTTCTTT.

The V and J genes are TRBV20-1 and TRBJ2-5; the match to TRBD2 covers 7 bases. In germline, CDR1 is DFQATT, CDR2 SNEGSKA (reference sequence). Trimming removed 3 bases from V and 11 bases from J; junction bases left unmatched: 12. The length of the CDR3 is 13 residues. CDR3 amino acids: CSARRSGTLEQYF. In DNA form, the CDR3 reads TGCAGTGCTAGGAGAAGCGGGACCTTAGAGCAGTACTTC.

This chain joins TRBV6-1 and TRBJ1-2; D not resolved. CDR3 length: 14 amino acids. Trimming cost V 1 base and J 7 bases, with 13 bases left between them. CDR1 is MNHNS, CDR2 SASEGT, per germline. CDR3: CASSEGSGLIGYTF. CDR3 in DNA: TGTGCCAGCAGTGAAGGCTCAGGACTTATTGGCTACACCTTC.

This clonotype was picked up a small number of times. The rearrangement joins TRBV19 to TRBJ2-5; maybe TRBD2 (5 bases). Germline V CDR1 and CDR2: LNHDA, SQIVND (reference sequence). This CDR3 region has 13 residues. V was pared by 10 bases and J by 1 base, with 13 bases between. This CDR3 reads CATGGGPQETQYF. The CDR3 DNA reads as TGTGCCACCGGAGGCGGGCCCCAAGAGACCCAGTACTTC.

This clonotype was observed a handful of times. The CDR3 reads CASSPPYAEAFF. As DNA, the CDR3 is TGTGCCAGCAGTCCCCCCTACGCTGAAGCTTTCTTT. The chain uses TRBV6-6 and TRBJ1-1, with unresolved D. The CDR3 extends over 12 amino acids. The V end was cut by 5 bases, the J end by 6 bases, with 10 bases between. Germline CDR1 reads MNHNY; CDR2 reads SVGAGI (reference sequence).

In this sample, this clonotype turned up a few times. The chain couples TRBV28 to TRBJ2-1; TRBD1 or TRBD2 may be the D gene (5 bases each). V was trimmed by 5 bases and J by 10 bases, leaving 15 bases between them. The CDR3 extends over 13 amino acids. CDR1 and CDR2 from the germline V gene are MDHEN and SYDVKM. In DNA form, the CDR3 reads TGTGCCAGCAGTCGGGGCGGCCTCTGGGAGCAGTTCTTC. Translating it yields CASSRGGLWEQFF.

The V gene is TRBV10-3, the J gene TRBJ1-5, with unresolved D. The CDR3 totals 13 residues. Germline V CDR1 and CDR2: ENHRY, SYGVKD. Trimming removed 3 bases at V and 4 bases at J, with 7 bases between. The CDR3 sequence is CAISERDNQPQHF. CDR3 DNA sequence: TGTGCCATCAGTGAAAGAGATAATCAGCCCCAGCATTTT.

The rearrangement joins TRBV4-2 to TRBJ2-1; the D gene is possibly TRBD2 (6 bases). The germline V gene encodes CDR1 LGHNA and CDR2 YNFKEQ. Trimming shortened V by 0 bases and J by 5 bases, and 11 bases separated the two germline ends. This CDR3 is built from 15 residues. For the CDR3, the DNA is TGTGCCAGCAGCCAAGATAGGGCGGGACACAATGAGCAGTTCTTC. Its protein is CASSQDRAGHNEQFF.

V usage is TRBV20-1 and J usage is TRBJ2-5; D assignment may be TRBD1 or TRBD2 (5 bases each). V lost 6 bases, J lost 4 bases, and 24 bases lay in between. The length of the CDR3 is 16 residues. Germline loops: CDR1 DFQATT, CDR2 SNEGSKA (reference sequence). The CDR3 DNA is TGCAGTGCCCCAGACCGGGGCGCCCGGAGCGGAGAGACCCAGTACTTC. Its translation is CSAPDRGARSGETQYF.

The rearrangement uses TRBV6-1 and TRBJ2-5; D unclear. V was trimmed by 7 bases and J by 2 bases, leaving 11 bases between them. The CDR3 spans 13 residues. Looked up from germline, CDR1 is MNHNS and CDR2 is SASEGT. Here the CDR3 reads CASMRTAQETQYF. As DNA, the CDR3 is TGTGCCAGCATGAGAACGGCTCAAGAGACCCAGTACTTC.

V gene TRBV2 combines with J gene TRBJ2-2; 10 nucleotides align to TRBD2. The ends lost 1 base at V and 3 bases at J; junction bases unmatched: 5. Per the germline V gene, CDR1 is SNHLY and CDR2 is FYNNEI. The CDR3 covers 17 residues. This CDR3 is CASSEGTSGVYTGELFF. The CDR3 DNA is TGTGCCAGCAGTGAAGGAACTAGCGGGGTTTACACCGGGGAGCTGTTTTTT.

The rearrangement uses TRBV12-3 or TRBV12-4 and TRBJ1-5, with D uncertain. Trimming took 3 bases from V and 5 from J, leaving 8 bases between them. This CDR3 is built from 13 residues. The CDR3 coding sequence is TGTGCCAGCAGTTTTGGTACAGATCAGCCCCAGCATTTT. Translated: CASSFGTDQPQHF.

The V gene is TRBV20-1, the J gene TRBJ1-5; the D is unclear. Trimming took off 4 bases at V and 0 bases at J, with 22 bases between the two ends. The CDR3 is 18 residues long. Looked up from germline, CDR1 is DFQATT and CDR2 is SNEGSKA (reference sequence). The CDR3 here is CSATQVWPLGDSNQPQHF. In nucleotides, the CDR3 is TGCAGTGCTACCCAGGTATGGCCTCTTGGAGATAGCAATCAGCCCCAGCATTTT.

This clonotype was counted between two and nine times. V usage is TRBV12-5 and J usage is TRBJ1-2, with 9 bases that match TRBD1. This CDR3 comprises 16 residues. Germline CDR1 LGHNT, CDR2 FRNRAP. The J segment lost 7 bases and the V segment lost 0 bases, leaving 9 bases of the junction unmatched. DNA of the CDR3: TGTGCTAGTGGTTTGGTAGTTACAGGGGGCGCTGGTGGCTACACCTTC. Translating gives CASGLVVTGGAGGYTF. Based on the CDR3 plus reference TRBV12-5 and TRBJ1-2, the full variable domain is DARVTQTPRHKVTEMGQEVTMRCQPILGHNTVFWYRQTMMQGLELLAYFRNRAPLDDSGMPKDRFSAEMPDATLATLKIQPSEPRDSAVYFCASGLVVTGGAGGYTFGSGTRLTVV.

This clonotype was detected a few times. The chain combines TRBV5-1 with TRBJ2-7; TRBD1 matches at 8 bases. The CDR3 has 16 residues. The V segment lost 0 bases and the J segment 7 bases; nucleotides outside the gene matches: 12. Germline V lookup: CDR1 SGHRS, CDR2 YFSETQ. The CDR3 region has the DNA TGCGCCAGCAGCTTGGGGGTACGGCAGGGGGCCGGAGAGCAGTACTTC. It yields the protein CASSLGVRQGAGEQYF. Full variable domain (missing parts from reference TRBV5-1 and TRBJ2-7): KAGVTQTPRYLIKTRGQQVTLSCSPISGHRSVSWYQQTPGQGLQFLFEYFSETQRNKGNFPGRFSGRQFSNSRSEMNVSTLELGDSALYLCASSLGVRQGAGEQYFGPGTRLTVT.